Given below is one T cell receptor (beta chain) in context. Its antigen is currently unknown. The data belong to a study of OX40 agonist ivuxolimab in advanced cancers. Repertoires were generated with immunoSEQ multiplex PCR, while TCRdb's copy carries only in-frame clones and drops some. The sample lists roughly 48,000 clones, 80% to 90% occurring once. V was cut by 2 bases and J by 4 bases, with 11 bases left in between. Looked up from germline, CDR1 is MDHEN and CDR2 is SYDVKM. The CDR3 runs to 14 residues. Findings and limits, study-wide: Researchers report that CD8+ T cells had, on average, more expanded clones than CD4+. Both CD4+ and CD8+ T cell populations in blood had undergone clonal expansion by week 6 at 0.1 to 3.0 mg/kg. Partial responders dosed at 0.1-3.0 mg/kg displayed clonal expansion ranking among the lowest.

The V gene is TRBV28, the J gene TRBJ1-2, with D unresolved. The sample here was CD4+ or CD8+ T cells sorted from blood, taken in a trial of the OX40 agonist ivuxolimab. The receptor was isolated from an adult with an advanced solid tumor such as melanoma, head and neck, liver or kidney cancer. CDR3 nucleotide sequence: TGTGCCAGCAGTTTAAAAACAAGGGCCTATGGCTACACCTTC. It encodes CASSLKTRAYGYTF.